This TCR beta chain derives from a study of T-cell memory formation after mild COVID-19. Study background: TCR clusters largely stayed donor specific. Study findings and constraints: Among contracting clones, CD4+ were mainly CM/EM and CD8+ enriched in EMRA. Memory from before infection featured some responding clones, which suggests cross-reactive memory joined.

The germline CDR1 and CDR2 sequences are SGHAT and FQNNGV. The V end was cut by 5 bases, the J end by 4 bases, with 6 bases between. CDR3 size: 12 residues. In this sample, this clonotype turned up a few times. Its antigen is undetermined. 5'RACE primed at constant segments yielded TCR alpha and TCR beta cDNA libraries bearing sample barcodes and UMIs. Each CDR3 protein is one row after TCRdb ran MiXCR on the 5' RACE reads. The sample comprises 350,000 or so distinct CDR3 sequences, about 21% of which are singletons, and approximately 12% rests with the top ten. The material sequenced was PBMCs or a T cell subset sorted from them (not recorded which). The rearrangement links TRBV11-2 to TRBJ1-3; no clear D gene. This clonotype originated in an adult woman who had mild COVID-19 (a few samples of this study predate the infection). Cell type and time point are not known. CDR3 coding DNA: TGTGCCAGCAGCCCCCAAGGAAACACCATATATTTT. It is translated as CASSPQGNTIYF.